This TCR beta chain was found in a study of cytomegalovirus exposure and HLA in healthy donors. Likely unrecorded immune exposures existed in these nominally healthy donors. PCR amplification relied on 60 Vbeta primers (plus 13 Jbeta primers). Repertoires were generated with immunoSEQ multiplex PCR, while TCRdb's copy carries only in-frame clones and drops some. This table holds 120,000 to 150,000 clones, roughly three quarters found once. The germline gives CDR1 SNHLY, CDR2 FYNNEI. V gave up 3 bases and J gave up 10 bases; unmatched junction bases: 7. This CDR3 spans 15 amino acids. What was sequenced was PBMCs. The chain combines TRBV2 with TRBJ2-3; 13 nucleotides agree with TRBD2. The receptor was isolated from a woman aged 40 to 55 in good health and CMV-seropositive. The CDR3 DNA is TGTGCCAGCAGTGAGGAGACTAGCGGGGGGAGTCCGCAGTATTTT. Protein: CASSEETSGGSPQYF.